This TCR beta chain was found in a study of cytomegalovirus exposure and HLA in healthy donors. The wider study: The approximately 120 validation repertoires, a later analysis reported, used the same platform as the 550 to 700 repertoires from the first cohort. Overall study results and limits: One later analysis, an examination of the 90 to 150 validation repertoires, found that first-cohort TCR clusters tended to co-occur in them. Despite most TCR sequences being rare, some public TCRs occurred in many donors.

A note on this clone: What it binds is unknown.

The CDR3 length is 15 residues. Separate from the roughly 720-subject first cohort, the approximately 130-subject validation cohort was the one that the donors belonged to. Here immunoSEQ multiplex PCR was the method, and the copy in TCRdb shows in-frame clones only, minus some. The table includes about 140,000 clones, about 89% detected once. The chain couples TRBV21-1 to TRBJ2-5; the table's D call TRBD2 went unverified against the DNA. TRBV21-1 is a documented pseudogene. The sequencing input was PBMCs. The receptor's source is a man aged 18 to 29 in good health and CMV-seronegative. The CDR3 region is CASSKWDGGRETQYF. CDR3 bases: TGTGCCAGCAGCAAATGGGATGGGGGGAGGGAGACCCAGTACTTC.